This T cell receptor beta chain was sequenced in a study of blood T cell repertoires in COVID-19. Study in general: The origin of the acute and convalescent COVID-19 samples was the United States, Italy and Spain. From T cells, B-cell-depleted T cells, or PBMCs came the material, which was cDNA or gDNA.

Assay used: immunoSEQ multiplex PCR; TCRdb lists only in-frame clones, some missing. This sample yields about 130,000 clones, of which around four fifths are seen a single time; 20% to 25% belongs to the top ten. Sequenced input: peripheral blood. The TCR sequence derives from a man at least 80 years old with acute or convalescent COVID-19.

The CDR3 protein is CASRQGITEAFF. As DNA, the CDR3 is TGTGCCAGCAGACAGGGAATCACTGAAGCTTTCTTT. This chain joins TRBV6-5 and TRBJ1-1, with a possible D match to TRBD1 (6 bases). Germline CDR1 and CDR2: MNHEY and SVGAGI. Deletions cut 6 bases from V and 4 bases from J, with 9 bases between. The CDR3 contains 12 residues.